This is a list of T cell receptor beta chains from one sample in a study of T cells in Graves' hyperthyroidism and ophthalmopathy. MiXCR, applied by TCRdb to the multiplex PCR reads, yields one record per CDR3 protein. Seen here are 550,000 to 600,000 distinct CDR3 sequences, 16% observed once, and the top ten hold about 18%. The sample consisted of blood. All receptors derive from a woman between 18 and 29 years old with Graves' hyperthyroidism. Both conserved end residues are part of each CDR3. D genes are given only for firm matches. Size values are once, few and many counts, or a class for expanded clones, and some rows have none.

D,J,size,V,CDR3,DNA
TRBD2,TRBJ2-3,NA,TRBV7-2,CASSLDGGRADTQYF,TGTGCCAGCAGCTTAGATGGGGGGAGGGCAGATACGCAGTATTTT
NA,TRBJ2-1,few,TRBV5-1,CASSLSPGAGNEQFF,TGCGCCAGCAGCTTGTCCCCAGGGGCGGGCAATGAGCAGTTCTTC
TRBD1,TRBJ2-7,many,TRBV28,CVSSLSGQGNYEQYF,TGTGTCAGCAGTTTATCGGGACAGGGAAACTACGAGCAGTACTTC
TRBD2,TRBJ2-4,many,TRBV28,CASTPHSGRGSKNIQYF,TGTGCCAGCACTCCCCACAGCGGGAGGGGGAGCAAAAACATTCAGTACTTC
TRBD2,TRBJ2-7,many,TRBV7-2,CASSYSGGASYEQYF,TGTGCCAGCAGTTATAGCGGGGGGGCCTCCTACGAGCAGTACTTC
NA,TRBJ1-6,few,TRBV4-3,CASSQSSGRLSPLHF,TGCGCCAGCAGCCAATCTTCGGGGAGACTATCACCCCTCCACTTT
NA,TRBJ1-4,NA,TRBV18,CASSPKSGSGAKLNEKLFF,TGTGCCAGCTCACCAAAGTCCGGGTCGGGTGCGAAGCTTAATGAAAAACTGTTTTTT
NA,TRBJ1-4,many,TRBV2,CATRESTGEKLFF,TGTGCCACCAGGGAGAGTACAGGTGAAAAACTGTTTTTT
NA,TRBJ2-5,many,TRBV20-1,CSAVTTRTQYF,TGCAGTGCCGTTACGACGAGGACCCAGTACTTC
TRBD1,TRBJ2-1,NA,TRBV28,CASSPSLGQGALNEQFF,TGTGCCAGCAGCCCTTCTTTGGGACAGGGGGCTCTCAATGAGCAGTTCTTC
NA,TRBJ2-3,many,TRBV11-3,CASSSNSLATQYF,TGTGCCAGCAGCTCGAATTCGTTAGCTACGCAGTATTTT
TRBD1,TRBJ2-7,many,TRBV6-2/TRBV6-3,CASSNRTGSTYEQYF,TGTGCCAGCAGTAACCGGACAGGTTCTACCTACGAGCAGTACTTC
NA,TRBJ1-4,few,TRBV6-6,CASSKSFEVEKLFF,TGTGCCAGCAGCAAAAGTTTCGAGGTTGAAAAACTGTTTTTT
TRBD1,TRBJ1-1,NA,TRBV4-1,CASTPQGDTEAFF,TGCGCCAGCACCCCTCAGGGGGACACTGAAGCTTTCTTT
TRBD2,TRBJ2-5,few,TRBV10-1,CASSTRTSDETQYF,TGCGCCAGCAGTACAAGGACTAGCGACGAGACCCAGTACTTC
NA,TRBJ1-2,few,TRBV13,CSSSRGHNYGYTF,TGTTCAAGCAGCCGGGGGCATAACTATGGCTACACCTTC
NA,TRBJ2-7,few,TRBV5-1,CASSFSLNSYEQYF,TGCGCCAGCAGCTTCAGTTTAAACTCCTACGAGCAGTACTTC
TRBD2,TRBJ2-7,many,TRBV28,CASTPPGLPYEQYF,TGTGCCAGCACCCCACCGGGACTACCCTACGAGCAGTACTTC
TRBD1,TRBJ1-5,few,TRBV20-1,CSARQGVYQPQHF,TGCAGTGCTAGACAGGGGGTTTATCAGCCCCAGCATTTT
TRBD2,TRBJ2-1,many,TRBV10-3,CAISEWERGLSYNEQFF,TGTGCCATCAGTGAATGGGAGCGGGGGCTCTCCTACAATGAGCAGTTCTTC
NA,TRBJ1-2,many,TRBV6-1,CASSEARAVANYGYTF,TGTGCCAGCAGTGAAGCGCGGGCAGTAGCTAACTATGGCTACACCTTC
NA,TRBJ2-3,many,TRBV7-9,CASSLDLESRERADTQYF,TGTGCCAGCAGCTTAGACCTAGAGTCCCGCGAACGCGCAGATACGCAGTATTTT